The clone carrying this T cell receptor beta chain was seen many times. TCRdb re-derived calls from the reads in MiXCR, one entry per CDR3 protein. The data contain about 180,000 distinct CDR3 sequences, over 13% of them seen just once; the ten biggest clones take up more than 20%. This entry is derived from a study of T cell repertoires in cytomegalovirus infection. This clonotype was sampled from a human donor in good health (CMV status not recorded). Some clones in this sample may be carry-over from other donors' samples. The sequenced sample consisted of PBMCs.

Written as DNA, the CDR3 is TGTGCCAGCAGCGCGCCCACCGGGGAGCTGTTTTTT. It encodes CASSAPTGELFF. The rearrangement uses TRBV3-1 and TRBJ2-2; no clear D. Germline-derived CDR1 and CDR2 are LGHDT and YNNKEL (reference sequence). The CDR3 has 12 residues. V shed 5 bases and J shed 4 bases, with 5 bases lying between them.